These T cell receptor beta chains were read from a single sample in a study of T cells in Graves' hyperthyroidism and ophthalmopathy. TCRdb re-analysed the multiplex PCR reads in MiXCR, keeping a single row per CDR3 protein. The sample has about 840,000 distinct CDR3 sequences, about 38% seen once. The sequenced material came from blood. The receptors were sampled from a man aged 18 to 30 with Graves' hyperthyroidism. CDR3s include the opening cysteine and the closing phenylalanine or tryptophan. A D gene is named only where the DNA matches it firmly. Not every row has a clone size; where given, it reads once, few, many or a size class.

v_gene	d_gene	j_gene	abundance	CDR3nt	CDR3aa
TRBV10-3	.	TRBJ2-7	many	TGTGCCATCATCGACTGGGACTCCTACGAGCAGTACTTC	CAIIDWDSYEQYF
TRBV29-1	.	TRBJ2-2	.	TGCAGCCCCGGGACCGTGAACACCGGGGAGCTGTTTTTT	CSPGTVNTGELFF
TRBV20-1	.	TRBJ2-7	many	TGCAGTGCTAGCATAGGGTCCGACGAGCAGTACTTC	CSASIGSDEQYF
TRBV6-5	TRBD1	TRBJ1-2	.	TGTGCCAGCAGTTACCGCCAGGGGGGCGATGTCTACACCTTC	CASSYRQGGDVYTF
TRBV6-1	.	TRBJ1-1	few	TGTGCCAGCATTACCAGGGATTCTGAAGCTTTCTTT	CASITRDSEAFF
TRBV7-2	.	TRBJ2-2	.	TGTGCCAGCAGCTTTCCAGTCGGGGGGCGCACCGGGGAGCTGTTTTTT	CASSFPVGGRTGELFF
TRBV6-5	.	TRBJ1-2	few	TGTGCCAGCAGTTATAGGTCAGATAACTATGGCTACACCTTC	CASSYRSDNYGYTF
TRBV5-1	TRBD1	TRBJ1-1	few	TGCGCCAGCAGTCTAGGACAGGGGATGGACACTGAAGCTTTCTTT	CASSLGQGMDTEAFF
TRBV29-1	TRBD2	TRBJ2-7	many	TGCAGCGTCTTAAAGCGGGGCGCTAATTACGAGCAGTACTTC	CSVLKRGANYEQYF
TRBV4-1	.	TRBJ2-7	.	TGTGCCAGCAGCCCGGCGAACGCCTACGAGCAGTACTTC	CASSPANAYEQYF
TRBV6-1	TRBD1	TRBJ1-5	few	TGTGCCACAGGGACAGCCGCTAATCAGCCCCAGCATTTT	CATGTAANQPQHF
TRBV7-8	.	TRBJ1-5	many	TGTGCCAGCAGCTTCGACAGGCCCTATCAGCCCCAGCATTTT	CASSFDRPYQPQHF
TRBV7-9	.	TRBJ1-4	.	TGTGCCAGCAGCCTTTTGCGGGGCGAAAAACTGTTTTTT	CASSLLRGEKLFF
TRBV15	.	TRBJ1-2	many	TGTGCCACCAGCAGAGACAGGGAAGTTTCCACCTTCTTATATGGCTACACCTTC	CATSRDREVSTFLYGYTF
TRBV7-2	TRBD1	TRBJ1-1	.	TGTGCCAGCAGTTACAGTTATGGGACAGTTACTGAAGCTTTCTTT	CASSYSYGTVTEAFF
TRBV10-3	TRBD1	TRBJ1-1	.	TGTGCCATCAGTGAGTCGACAGGGATGACTAAAGCTTTCTTT	CAISESTGMTKAFF
TRBV2	.	TRBJ2-2	many	TGTGCCAGCCGTGAGGGGACACATAACACCGGGGAGCTGTTTTTT	CASREGTHNTGELFF
TRBV9	TRBD2	TRBJ2-7	.	TGTGCCAGCAGCGCTAGCGGGTCTCTCTCCTACGAGCAGTACTTC	CASSASGSLSYEQYF
TRBV5-1	.	TRBJ1-2	few	TGCGCCAGCAGCTTCGAGGAGTTGGGGTATGGCTACACCTTC	CASSFEELGYGYTF
TRBV14	TRBD1	TRBJ1-1	.	TGTGCCAGCAGCCATTCCGACAGGGGAACTGAAGCTTTCTTT	CASSHSDRGTEAFF
TRBV7-9	.	TRBJ1-2	few	TGTGCCAGCAGCTCCCGGGATTATGGTGGCTACACCTTC	CASSSRDYGGYTF
TRBV15	TRBD1	TRBJ1-5	many	TGTGCCACCAGCAAGGACAGGGAAAAGGGTCAGCCCCAGCATTTT	CATSKDREKGQPQHF
TRBV7-4	.	TRBJ1-1	few	TGCGCCAGCAGCCCTTTGGGGAGGGCTGAGGACACTGAAGCTTTCTTT	CASSPLGRAEDTEAFF
TRBV7-6	.	TRBJ2-5	few	TGTGCCAGCAGCGCCGGCCCGGGGGGCCTGCAAGAGACCCAGTACTTC	CASSAGPGGLQETQYF
TRBV7-6	.	TRBJ2-2	many	TGTGCCAGCACCACAGTCACCGGGGAGCTGTTTTTT	CASTTVTGELFF
TRBV6-2/TRBV6-3	.	TRBJ2-5	few	TGTGCCAGCAGTTACGCGACCGGGGTTAAGACCCAGTACTTC	CASSYATGVKTQYF
TRBV4-1	TRBD1	TRBJ1-1	few	TGCGCCAGCAGCCAACTCGGGACAGCGAACACTGAAGCTTTCTTT	CASSQLGTANTEAFF
TRBV20-1	TRBD2	TRBJ2-7	.	TGCAGTGCTAGACCCGAAAGGGGCGGGAGGGTTGCCGAGCAGTACTTC	CSARPERGGRVAEQYF
TRBV7-9	.	TRBJ1-1	few	TGTGCCAGCAGCTCCCCCGGGGGGTTGAACACTGAAGCTTTCTTT	CASSSPGGLNTEAFF
TRBV4-1	.	TRBJ2-7	.	TGTGCCAGCAGCCAAGGAGAGTCGTCAGGAGGCTACGAGCAGTACTTC	CASSQGESSGGYEQYF
TRBV20-1	.	TRBJ2-5	many	TGCAGTGCTAGTCAGGCCCAAGAGACCCAGTACTTC	CSASQAQETQYF
TRBV5-1	TRBD1	TRBJ2-7	.	TGCGCCAGCAGCTTCGGGACAGGGTCCGACGAGCAGTACTTC	CASSFGTGSDEQYF
TRBV28	.	TRBJ1-6	.	TGTGCCAGCAGGAGGGGGGGGGTCGATAATTCACCCCTCCACTTT	CASRRGGVDNSPLHF
TRBV10-3	.	TRBJ1-2	many	TGTGCCATCAGTGACTCCGCAGCTAACTATGGCTACACCTTC	CAISDSAANYGYTF
TRBV12-3/TRBV12-4	.	TRBJ2-2	few	TGTGCCAGCAGTTTTAGGGGAATACAGGTCGGGGAGCTGTTTTTT	CASSFRGIQVGELFF
TRBV10-3	.	TRBJ2-7	few	TGTGCCATCAGTGAGTCAACCCGGGGACTCGCGCCTTACGAGCAGTACTTC	CAISESTRGLAPYEQYF